These 25 T cell receptor beta chains were all obtained from the same sample, sequenced in a study of post-analysis software for immune sequencing data. General observations from the study: When patients were compared with controls, 5 or 6 TRBV segments were more frequent, TRBV5-6, TRBV5-1 and TRBV20-1 among them.

These receptors lack a known antigen. Unique molecular identifiers tagged the TCR beta cDNA libraries. TCRdb reprocessed the PCR reads with MiXCR, giving one entry per CDR3 protein. The sample has 500,000 to 600,000 distinct CDR3 sequences, about 44% seen once. Sequenced sample: blood. The receptors shown here come from a girl aged 5 to 17 with multiple sclerosis.

This clonotype was recorded a few times. The chain has TRBV10-2 and TRBJ1-1; no clear D gene. The CDR3 contains 13 residues. CDR1 is WSHSY, CDR2 SAAADI, per germline. V was cut by 6 bases and J by 3 bases, with 11 bases left in between. The CDR3 reads CASRHHADTEAFF. CDR3 in DNA: TGCGCCAGCAGGCACCACGCGGACACTGAAGCTTTCTTT.

The chain carries TRBV29-1 and TRBJ1-1, with D uncertain. The germline V gene encodes CDR1 SQVTM and CDR2 ANQGSEA. The V gene lost 2 bases and the J gene lost 0 bases, with 7 bases spanning the gap. The CDR3 runs to 13 residues. Here the CDR3 reads CSVERVMNTEAFF. CDR3 DNA sequence: TGCAGCGTTGAAAGGGTAATGAACACTGAAGCTTTCTTT.

As regards this clonotype: A read error may account for a junction end that differs from germline. The chain links TRBV7-9 to TRBJ2-6; tentatively, D is TRBD1 (5 bases). The CDR3 is made up of 15 amino acids. From germline, CDR1 is SEHNR and CDR2 FQNEAQ (reference sequence). The CDR3 DNA sequence: TGTGCCAGCAGCTTAGCGAGCTCTGGGGCCAACGGCCTGACTTTC. This translates into CASSLASSGANGLTF.

The rearrangement uses TRBV9 and TRBJ2-4; 10 nucleotides align to TRBD1. The germline gives CDR1 SGDLS, CDR2 YYNGEE. V shed 3 bases and J 2 bases; nucleotides not matched to a gene: 8. The CDR3 runs to 17 residues. CDR3 sequence reads: CASSARGTGESKNIQYF. The CDR3, as DNA: TGTGCCAGCAGCGCCCGTGGGACAGGGGAGTCCAAAAACATTCAGTACTTC. The variable domain in full, completed from reference TRBV9 and TRBJ2-4, reads DSGVTQTPKHLITATGQRVTLRCSPRSGDLSVYWYQQSLDQGLQFLIQYYNGEERAKGNILERFSAQQFPDLHSELNLSSLELGDSALYFCASSARGTGESKNIQYFGAGTRLSVL.

This chain joins TRBV29-1 and TRBJ2-1; the match to TRBD1 covers 7 bases. Germline assignment: CDR1 SQVTM and CDR2 ANQGSEA. J gave up 9 bases and V 3 bases, and 11 bases lay outside the gene matches. The length of the CDR3 is 14 residues. CDR3 residues: CSVEVPEGASEQFF. The CDR3 nucleotides are TGCAGCGTTGAGGTCCCCGAGGGGGCGTCTGAGCAGTTCTTC.

V is TRBV20-1 and J is TRBJ2-3; a weak D match, TRBD2 (5 bases). Germline lookup yields CDR1 DFQATT and CDR2 SNEGSKA (reference sequence). V gave up 2 bases and J gave up 2 bases, with 8 bases separating them. The CDR3 is made up of 13 amino acids. The CDR3 bases are TGCAGTGCTAGAAGGGAGTTCACAGATACGCAGTATTTT. Its translation is CSARREFTDTQYF.

This clonotype was seen a few times. The chain combines TRBV12-3 or TRBV12-4 with TRBJ2-3; TRBD1 matches 7 bases. This CDR3 region has 13 residues. Losses at the gene ends were 5 bases for V and 4 bases for J; bases not matched to a gene: 3. CDR3 loop: CASSLTGADTQYF. CDR3 coding DNA: TGTGCCAGCAGTCTCACAGGGGCAGATACGCAGTATTTT.

The chain links TRBV20-1 to TRBJ1-1; D gene uncertain. The CDR3 has 13 amino acids. V was pared by 5 bases and J by 10 bases, with 20 bases between. Germline assignment: CDR1 DFQATT and CDR2 SNEGSKA (reference sequence). The CDR3 region has the DNA TGCAGTGCTTCCGCGGGTGCTGGATGGGTAGCTTTCTTT. As protein: CSASAGAGWVAFF.

This chain joins TRBV5-1 and TRBJ1-6; 8 positions agree with TRBD1. The length of the CDR3 is 18 residues. The V gene end was trimmed by 0 bases and the J gene end by 7 bases; junction bases not matched to a gene: 12. Germline CDR1 SGHRS, CDR2 YFSETQ. DNA of the CDR3: TGCGCCAGCAGCTTGGCCTGGAATGGACAGGGAATGAATTCACCCCTCCACTTT. It encodes CASSLAWNGQGMNSPLHF.

The chain couples TRBV6-5 to TRBJ1-1, with D uncertain. This CDR3 spans 14 amino acids. V was pared by 0 bases and J by 0 bases, with 5 bases between. Germline lookup yields CDR1 MNHEY and CDR2 SVGAGI. CDR3 sequence: CASSYSTVNTEAFF. In nucleotides, the CDR3 is TGTGCCAGCAGTTACTCGACGGTGAACACTGAAGCTTTCTTT.

The chain joins TRBV5-1 to TRBJ2-5; no reliable D call. The J call may be in error: the DNA end matches TRBJ2-7 better. Germline CDR1 SGHRS, CDR2 YFSETQ. The CDR3 has 12 amino acids. The CDR3 loop reads CASSLVKGEQYF. The CDR3 bases are TGCGCCAGCAGCTTGGTAAAGGGCGAGCAGTACTTC.

The V gene is TRBV5-1, the J gene TRBJ2-6; D not certain. The CDR3 is made up of 15 amino acids. Trimming cost V 4 bases and J 2 bases, with 10 bases left between them. Per germline, CDR1 SGHRS and CDR2 YFSETQ. The CDR3 region has the DNA TGCGCCAGCAGCCTGGCAAAAGCTGGGGCCAACGTCCTGACTTTC. This encodes CASSLAKAGANVLTF.

This clonotype came up a few times. The V and J genes are TRBV4-1 and TRBJ2-6; D gene ambiguous. The CDR3 spans 17 residues. CDR1 and CDR2 (germline): MGHRA, YSYEKL. The V gene lost 0 bases and the J gene lost 3 bases, with 12 bases spanning the gap. CDR3 in DNA: TGCGCCAGCAGCCAAGATCTTTTGGGTGGTGGGGCCAACGTCCTGACTTTC. The encoded protein is CASSQDLLGGGANVLTF.

The chain employs TRBV6-5 and TRBJ2-7; D is unresolved. The germline V gene has CDR1 MNHEY and CDR2 SVGAGI. This CDR3 is built from 14 residues. V lost 6 bases and J 0 bases, leaving 12 bases between the germline ends. The CDR3 DNA reads as TGTGCCAGCAGCCGGACGCAGGTCTCCTACGAGCAGTACTTC. Amino acid sequence: CASSRTQVSYEQYF.

Only a few counts were recorded for this clonotype. The chain joins TRBV3-1 to TRBJ1-2; no firm D call. CDR3 length equals 15 residues. Trimming cost V 0 bases and J 0 bases, with 8 bases left between them. Germline V gene data show CDR1 as LGHDT and CDR2 as YNNKEL (reference sequence). This CDR3 is CASSQDATANYGYTF. Written as DNA, the CDR3 is TGTGCCAGCAGCCAAGATGCCACGGCTAACTATGGCTACACCTTC.

The chain uses TRBV12-3 or TRBV12-4 and TRBJ1-6, with 9 bases fitting TRBD1. The CDR3 has 15 amino acids. Trimming at V came to 5 bases and at J to 4 bases, leaving 3 bases not matched to a gene. CDR3 region: CASSPGTGYNSPLHF. CDR3 coding DNA: TGTGCCAGCAGTCCTGGGACAGGGTATAATTCACCCCTCCACTTT.

The chain has TRBV29-1 and TRBJ2-1; D remains ambiguous. V shed 6 bases and J shed 0 bases, with 12 bases lying between them. The germline CDR1 and CDR2 sequences are SQVTM and ANQGSEA. The CDR3 sequence is 14 residues long. The CDR3 sequence: CSVEPRSSYNEQFF. The CDR3 region has the DNA TGCAGCGTAGAGCCCAGAAGCTCCTACAATGAGCAGTTCTTC.

Comment on this clonotype: The junction departs from the called germline gene at one end, perhaps through a read error. The genes are TRBV20-1 and TRBJ2-5; D is possibly TRBD1 (5 bases). Per the germline V gene, CDR1 is DFQATT and CDR2 is SNEGSKA (reference sequence). This CDR3 contains 14 residues. CDR3 loop: CSATDNLAQEAQYF. As DNA, the CDR3 is TGCAGTGCTACGGACAATCTGGCACAAGAGGCCCAGTACTTC.

The CDR3, as DNA: TGCGCCAGCACCCCTCGTCCCTGGACGGCAGATACGCAGTATTTT. This codes for CASTPRPWTADTQYF. The V gene is TRBV5-1, the J gene TRBJ2-3, with unresolved D. V was cut by 6 bases and J by 4 bases, with 18 bases left in between. Looked up from germline, CDR1 is SGHRS and CDR2 is YFSETQ. CDR3 length: 15 residues.

The sample holds a few counts of this clonotype. This rearrangement joins TRBV3-1 to TRBJ1-2, with D maybe TRBD1 (6 bases). CDR3 size: 16 residues. The ends were cut back, 6 bases at V and 8 bases at J, with 25 bases in the middle. Germline V lookup: CDR1 LGHDT, CDR2 YNNKEL (reference sequence). The CDR3 loop reads CASRPRGSLGGRGYTF. For the CDR3, the DNA is TGTGCCAGCAGACCAAGGGGTTCATTGGGGGGCCGGGGCTACACCTTC.

This sequence joins TRBV4-2 and TRBJ1-2; perhaps TRBD1 as D (6 bases). The V gene lost 6 bases and the J gene lost 5 bases, with 13 bases spanning the gap. Germline CDR1 and CDR2: LGHNA and YNFKEQ. The CDR3 loop spans 13 amino acids. The CDR3 nucleotides are TGTGCCAGCAGGGGGGGGGGCTTTTATGGCTACACCTTC. Its translation: CASRGGGFYGYTF.

This clonotype was observed at least ten times. The junction and the germline gene differ at one end; a read error may be behind it. This chain connects TRBV4-1 to TRBJ2-6; possibly TRBD1 for D (6 bases). This CDR3 region has 15 residues. Germline V gene data show CDR1 as MGHRA and CDR2 as YSYEKL. The CDR3 DNA reads TGTGCCAGCAGCCAAGGGGGCTCTGGGGCCAACGTCCTGACTTTC. Its protein product is CASSQGGSGANVLTF.

J is TRBJ1-5 and V is TRBV2; 8 bases are a match to TRBD1. CDR3 size: 15 residues. The germline V gene encodes CDR1 SNHLY and CDR2 FYNNEI. The ends lost 4 bases at V and 2 bases at J; junction bases unmatched: 4. CDR3 sequence reads: CASSGEGQGNQPQHF. In DNA form, the CDR3 reads TGTGCCAGCAGTGGGGAGGGACAGGGCAATCAGCCCCAGCATTTT. The full variable domain, completed using reference TRBV2 and TRBJ1-5, is EPEVTQTPSHQVTQMGQEVILRCVPISNHLYFYWYRQILGQKVEFLVSFYNNEISEKSEIFDDQFSVERPDGSNFTLKIRSTKLEDSAMYFCASSGEGQGNQPQHFGDGTRLSIL.

This clonotype was picked up a small number of times. The rearrangement uses TRBV3-1 and TRBJ2-1; D perhaps matches TRBD1 (5 bases). The CDR3 contains 13 residues. The ends were cut back, 5 bases at V and 6 bases at J, with 11 bases in the middle. CDR1 is LGHDT, CDR2 YNNKEL, per germline (reference sequence). In nucleotides, the CDR3 is TGTGCCAGCAGCTCAGGAAGGGGCAATGAGCAGTTCTTC. Translated: CASSSGRGNEQFF.

The V gene is TRBV12-3 or TRBV12-4, the J gene TRBJ1-2, with D maybe TRBD1 (6 bases). The CDR3 runs to 14 residues. V shed 6 bases and J shed 8 bases, with 19 bases lying between them. The DNA of the CDR3 is TGTGCCAGCAGCCGACTTGGGGGCCCGGAGGGCTACACCTTC. The encoded protein is CASSRLGGPEGYTF.